A single sample is the source of the 24 T cell receptor beta chains below, sequenced in a study of shared clonotypes between healthy human individuals. Repertoires were generated with immunoSEQ multiplex PCR, while TCRdb's copy carries only in-frame clones and drops some. The profile covers fewer than 550,000 clones, with over 60% appearing a single time and around 12% taken by the ten largest. The sequenced sample consisted of PBMCs. The receptor set was obtained from a woman between 40 and 50 years old in good health. Some clones in this sample may be carry-over from other donors' samples.

The chain carries TRBV2 and TRBJ2-7; 12 bases align to TRBD2. In germline, CDR1 is SNHLY, CDR2 FYNNEI. CDR3 size: 18 residues. V lost 4 bases and J lost 3; bases outside the gene matches: 13. The DNA for the CDR3 is TGTGCCAGCAGTGTCAGCGGGACTAGCGGGCCTCGGAGCTACGAGCAGTACTTC. As protein: CASSVSGTSGPRSYEQYF.

The chain links TRBV2 to TRBJ2-1, with D possibly being TRBD2 (7 bases). V dropped 6 bases and J dropped 8 bases, with 14 bases sitting between them. The CDR3 is made up of 13 amino acids. In germline, CDR1 is SNHLY, CDR2 FYNNEI. The DNA for the CDR3 is TGTGCCAGCAGGTGGGGGGGCAACGATGAGCAGTTCTTC. It specifies CASRWGGNDEQFF.

The rearrangement uses TRBV6-5 and TRBJ2-1; D unclear. The CDR3 extends over 13 amino acids. Germline V gene sequence: CDR1 MNHEY, CDR2 SVGAGI. The ends were cut back, 2 bases at V and 6 bases at J, with 8 bases in the middle. The CDR3 reads CASSYRAFNEQFF. In DNA, the CDR3 is TGTGCCAGCAGTTACAGGGCCTTCAATGAGCAGTTCTTC.

This clone was observed a single time. The chain recombines TRBV27 with TRBJ2-2, with D possibly TRBD2 on 6 matching bases. The V gene's germline CDR1 is MNHEY and CDR2 SMNVEV (reference sequence). The length of the CDR3 is 16 residues. V lost 5 bases and J lost 4, with 17 bases in between. The CDR3 nucleotides are TGTGCCAGCAGTCCTCGGGGTAGCGGTGTCACCGGGGAGCTGTTTTTT. Translated: CASSPRGSGVTGELFF.

The chain uses TRBV5-6 and TRBJ2-7; TRBD2 matches at 10 bases. V shed 2 bases and J 4 bases; nucleotides not matched to a gene: 6. This CDR3 is built from 15 residues. Germline values: CDR1 SGHDT, CDR2 YYEEEE. The CDR3 reads CASSFISGRLYEQYF. CDR3 sequence (DNA): TGTGCCAGCAGCTTTATTAGCGGGAGGCTATACGAGCAGTACTTC.

The V call is TRBV19, the J call TRBJ2-2, with D possibly TRBD2 on 6 matching bases. Trimming stripped 7 bases from V and 7 bases from J, with 22 bases between. The germline CDR1 and CDR2 sequences are LNHDA and SQIVND (reference sequence). CDR3 length: 16 residues. CDR3 loop: CASTNPSATRGGELFF. CDR3 coding DNA: TGTGCCAGTACCAATCCTAGCGCCACCCGGGGCGGGGAGCTGTTTTTT. Looking up the rest from reference TRBV19 and TRBJ2-2 gives the full variable domain: DGGITQSPKYLFRKEGQNVTLSCEQNLNHDAMYWYRQDPGQGLRLIYYSQIVNDFQKGDIAEGYSVSREKKESFPLTVTSAQKNPTAFYLCASTNPSATRGGELFFGEGSRLTVL.

This clone was found once. V usage is TRBV5-1 and J usage is TRBJ2-1, with D uncertain. The V gene lost 5 bases and the J gene lost 2 bases, with 2 bases spanning the gap. CDR3 length: 11 amino acids. Germline CDR1 and CDR2: SGHRS and YFSETQ. The CDR3 is CASSTYNEQFF. The CDR3 DNA sequence: TGCGCCAGCAGTACCTACAATGAGCAGTTCTTC.

A note on this clone: At one end the junction does not follow the germline gene, possibly because of a read error. Other DNA sequences from this sample encode an identical CDR3 as well. The J gene is TRBJ1-5, the V gene TRBV29-1; D remains unclear. The germline V gene encodes CDR1 SQVTM and CDR2 ANQGSEA. This CDR3 has 14 amino acids. The CDR3 sequence: CSVGEQYSNQPQHF. The CDR3 DNA is TGTAGCGTTGGGGAGCAATATAGCAATCAGCCCCAGCATTTT.

The rearrangement links TRBV6-1 to TRBJ1-1; D is ambiguous. CDR1 and CDR2 from the germline V gene are MNHNS and SASEGT. The CDR3 has 13 residues. V was shortened by 5 bases and J by 7 bases, with 14 bases between the two germline ends. DNA of the CDR3: TGTGCCAGCAGTTTGCGGACGGCTATTGAAGCTTTCTTT. Amino acids: CASSLRTAIEAFF.

The sample holds one count of this clone. V is TRBV7-2 and J is TRBJ2-3; 12 bases are a match to TRBD2. Looked up from germline, CDR1 is SGHTA and CDR2 is FQGNSA. The CDR3 has 16 residues. Trimming cost V 1 base and J 7 bases; bases outside gene matches: 6. CDR3 in DNA: TGTGCCAGCAGCTTAGAGGCGACTAGCGGGAGTTATACGCAGTATTTT. Translation gives CASSLEATSGSYTQYF.

This clone was detected once. The chain has TRBV5-1 and TRBJ2-3, with D unresolved. The V gene lost 2 bases and the J gene lost 0 bases, with 13 bases spanning the gap. CDR3 length: 16 amino acids. In germline, CDR1 is SGHRS, CDR2 YFSETQ. The CDR3 DNA sequence: TGCGCCAGCAGCTTAGTAGCCGCGTCTAGCACAGATACGCAGTATTTT. This codes for CASSLVAASSTDTQYF.

The sample holds one count of this clone. The rearrangement joins TRBV15 to TRBJ2-5, with 15 bases aligning to TRBD2. Germline V gene data show CDR1 as LNHNV and CDR2 as YYDKDF (reference sequence). The CDR3 spans 16 residues. With 5 bases clipped from V and 2 bases from J, the junction kept 3 bases outside the gene matches. DNA for the CDR3: TGTGCCACCAGCCATGGGACTAGCGGGGGGCAAGAGACCCAGTACTTC. This sequence encodes CATSHGTSGGQETQYF. Complete variable domain (other parts from reference TRBV15 and TRBJ2-5): DAMVIQNPRYQVTQFGKPVTLSCSQTLNHNVMYWYQQKSSQAPKLLFHYYDKDFNNEADTPDNFQSRRPNTSFCFLDIRSPGLGDTAMYLCATSHGTSGGQETQYFGPGTRLLVL.

This clone has only a few counts. V and J are TRBV19 and TRBJ2-7; D remains unclear. The germline gives CDR1 LNHDA, CDR2 SQIVND (reference sequence). V shed 5 bases and J shed 5 bases, with 10 bases lying between them. The CDR3 contains 12 residues. The CDR3, as DNA: TGTGCCAGTAGTTATAAGGGTAACGAGCAGTACTTC. Translating gives CASSYKGNEQYF.

This sequence joins TRBV5-6 and TRBJ2-2; D is undetermined. This CDR3 comprises 15 residues. Between the trimmed V and J ends, which lost 2 bases and 0 bases, there was a span of 8 bases. Germline V lookup: CDR1 SGHDT, CDR2 YYEEEE. CDR3 sequence: CASSFSRANTGELFF. CDR3 nucleotides: TGTGCCAGCAGCTTTTCCAGAGCGAACACCGGGGAGCTGTTTTTT.

The chain employs TRBV7-2 and TRBJ1-1; a weak D match, TRBD1 (6 bases). Trimming pared 6 bases from V and 1 base from J, leaving 9 bases between. The CDR3 spans 13 residues. Germline assignment: CDR1 SGHTA and CDR2 FQGNSA. The CDR3 sequence: CASRKGQNTEAFF. In nucleotides, the CDR3 is TGTGCCAGCAGGAAGGGACAGAACACTGAAGCTTTCTTT.

DNA for the CDR3: TGCAGCGTTGGCAGCCCCCTGACTAGCGGGAGGAACACCGGGGAGCTGTTTTTT. Protein product: CSVGSPLTSGRNTGELFF. This rearrangement joins TRBV29-1 to TRBJ2-2, with 12 nucleotides matching TRBD2. CDR1 SQVTM and CDR2 ANQGSEA come from the germline V gene. V was pared by 4 bases and J by 1 base, with 10 bases of the junction left unmatched. The CDR3 length is 18 residues.

This chain links TRBV5-1 with TRBJ2-2; TRBD2 is a possible D gene (6 bases). From germline, CDR1 is SGHRS and CDR2 YFSETQ. V gave up 2 bases and J gave up 4 bases, with 15 bases separating them. There are 16 residues in the CDR3. The CDR3 bases are TGCGCCAGCAGCTTCGGGGCGGGGACGAGCACCGGGGAGCTGTTTTTT. Protein product: CASSFGAGTSTGELFF.

V and J are TRBV7-6 and TRBJ2-3, with D perhaps matching TRBD2 (6 bases). There are 16 residues in the CDR3. The V gene's germline CDR1 is SGHVS and CDR2 FNYEAQ. V was cut by 4 bases and J by 2 bases, with 16 bases left in between. The CDR3 nucleotides read TGTGCCAGCAGCTGGAGGGACTCCGCTATCACAGATACGCAGTATTTT. Translation: CASSWRDSAITDTQYF.

The gene calls are TRBV11-2 and TRBJ2-1; the D is unclear. Germline lookup yields CDR1 SGHAT and CDR2 FQNNGV. The CDR3 consists of 13 residues. Trimming took 2 bases from V and 5 from J, leaving 7 bases between them. In DNA, the CDR3 is TGTGCCAGCAGCTTAAGGCTACACAATGAGCAGTTCTTC. It codes for CASSLRLHNEQFF.

CDR3 region: CASSVETDDDSNQPQHF. DNA of the CDR3: TGTGCCAGCAGCGTAGAAACAGACGACGATAGCAATCAGCCCCAGCATTTT. V and J are TRBV9 and TRBJ1-5; no firm D call. Germline values: CDR1 SGDLS, CDR2 YYNGEE. This CDR3 has 17 amino acids. Trimming pared 0 bases from V and 0 bases from J, leaving 13 bases between.

The chain couples TRBV6-5 to TRBJ1-5, with D maybe TRBD1 (6 bases). The V gene lost 2 bases and the J gene lost 13 bases, with 15 bases spanning the gap. The CDR3 is made up of 13 amino acids. Germline CDR1 and CDR2: MNHEY and SVGAGI. CDR3 amino acids: CASSYGGLGEQHF. The CDR3, as DNA: TGTGCCAGCAGTTACGGGGGGCTTGGGGAGCAGCATTTT.

V usage is TRBV11-2 and J usage is TRBJ2-7, with D possibly matching TRBD2 (5 bases). The ends were cut back, 8 bases at V and 3 bases at J, with 14 bases in the middle. The germline V gene has CDR1 SGHAT and CDR2 FQNNGV. The CDR3 loop spans 13 amino acids. The chain's CDR3 is CASRAEPGYEQYF. The CDR3 DNA reads TGTGCCAGCCGAGCGGAGCCAGGCTACGAGCAGTACTTC.

The chain links TRBV7-3 to TRBJ2-7, with TRBD1 identical over 8 bases. The trim removed 1 base at V and 1 base at J, leaving 3 bases unmatched. Germline CDR1 is SGHTA and CDR2 is FQGTGA. This CDR3 is built from 15 residues. CDR3 region: CASSLRTGYSYEQYF. For the CDR3, the DNA is TGTGCCAGCAGCTTAAGGACAGGGTATTCCTACGAGCAGTACTTC.

The chain has TRBV21-1 and TRBJ1-1. TRBV21-1 counts as a pseudogene. The CDR3 totals 13 residues. CDR3 loop: CASSRNLNTEAFF. DNA for the CDR3: TGTGCCAGCAGCAGGAACCTGAACACTGAAGCTTTCTTT.